Listed below are T cell receptor beta chains from one sample, sequenced in a study of blood T cells in healthy people across ages. TCRdb fed the 5' RACE reads into MiXCR, producing one record per CDR3 protein. The sample comprises about 510,000 distinct CDR3 sequences, about 27% of which are singletons, and approximately 3.6% rests with the top ten. Another study also made use of these data, one on T cells of mothers and their children.

The sample taken for sequencing was blood. These receptors originate from a boy aged 2 to 10 in good health. Both conserved end residues are part of each CDR3. D genes are given only for firm matches. Expanded clones are given a class, and other clones once, few, many or no size at all.

j_call clone_size d_call v_call cdr3_nt cdr3_aa
TRBJ2-5 NA TRBD2 TRBV6-5 TGTGCCAGCAGTTACTCGAGGCTAGCGGGAGGGCCAGGGGAGACCCAGTACTTC CASSYSRLAGGPGETQYF
TRBJ2-3 NA NA TRBV20-1 TGCAGTGGACGCGGGACAGAGAGCACAGATACGCAGTATTTT CSGRGTESTDTQYF
TRBJ2-1 NA NA TRBV12-3/TRBV12-4 TGTGCCAGCAGTAACCCCCCAGAGAGCTCCTACAATGAGCAGTTCTTC CASSNPPESSYNEQFF
TRBJ2-3 NA NA TRBV2 TGTGCCAGCAGTGACCGGGGCGAGGGGGGGCCTGATACGCAGTATTTT CASSDRGEGGPDTQYF
TRBJ1-6 NA NA TRBV10-3 TGTGCCGTGGGGACGGTGGATTCACCCCTCCACTTT CAVGTVDSPLHF
TRBJ2-1 NA TRBD2 TRBV12-3/TRBV12-4 TGTGCCAGCAGTGTGCACGGACTAGCGGTGGGAAATGAGCAGTTCTTC CASSVHGLAVGNEQFF
TRBJ2-1 NA NA TRBV20-1 TGCAGTGCTGAACCAAGGGTAACCTACAATGAGCAGTTCTTC CSAEPRVTYNEQFF
TRBJ2-5 few NA TRBV5-5 TGTGCCAGCAGCTTGGTCCTGGTAGAGGAGTTCTTC CASSLVLVEEFF
TRBJ2-1 few NA TRBV27 TGTGCCAGCAGTTTTGTCGGCTCCTACAATGAGCAGTTCTTC CASSFVGSYNEQFF
TRBJ2-5 NA NA TRBV15 TGTGCCACCAGCAGACAAGTAAGACTACCTGAAGAGACCCAGTACTTC CATSRQVRLPEETQYF
TRBJ1-6 NA NA TRBV19 TGTGCCAGTAGTATATCCGGGACCGACAATAATTCACCCCTCCACTTT CASSISGTDNNSPLHF
TRBJ1-4 NA TRBD1 TRBV7-9 TGTGCCAGCAGCCAGACGACAGGGGCTGGGGAAAAACTGTTTTTT CASSQTTGAGEKLFF
TRBJ2-5 many NA TRBV28 TGTGCCAGCGGGTTAAGGGGCACGGAGACCCAGTACTTC CASGLRGTETQYF
TRBJ2-1 NA TRBD1 TRBV9 TGTGCCAGCAGCGTAGGGGGGACAGGTGAACACAATGAGCAGTTCTTC CASSVGGTGEHNEQFF
TRBJ1-5 NA NA TRBV12-3/TRBV12-4 TGTGCCAGCAGCTCCTCGCGTGGGCAGGGAGATCAGCCCCAGCATTTT CASSSSRGQGDQPQHF
TRBJ2-3 NA TRBD2 TRBV5-1 TGCGCCAGCAGCACGACTAGCGGCACAGAAACGCAGTATTTT CASSTTSGTETQYF
TRBJ2-3 NA NA TRBV25-1 TGTGCCAGCAGGGAGACAGTTACAGATACGCAGTATTTT CASRETVTDTQYF
TRBJ2-5 NA NA TRBV4-2 TGTGCCGGCAGCCAAGATGGAGAGACCCAGTACTTC CAGSQDGETQYF
TRBJ2-3 NA NA TRBV7-9 TGTGCCAGCAGCTTTGTGCTGACCCCTGCTACGCAGTATTTT CASSFVLTPATQYF
TRBJ2-1 NA TRBD2 TRBV20-1 TGCAGTGCTAGAGATGAGAGACTAGCGGGCCCCTACAATGAGCAGTTCTTC CSARDERLAGPYNEQFF
TRBJ2-3 NA NA TRBV7-6 TGTGCCAGCAGCTTAGGGGGGGGCCGTGGAGATACGCAGTATTTT CASSLGGGRGDTQYF
TRBJ2-5 NA TRBD1 TRBV6-1 TGTGCCAGCAGAGGACAGGCTGAAGAGACCCAGTACTTC CASRGQAEETQYF
TRBJ2-7 few TRBD1 TRBV5-4 TGTGCCAGCAGCTTGGGGACAGGGTCTTCCTACGAGCAGTACTTC CASSLGTGSSYEQYF
TRBJ1-1 NA NA TRBV7-6 TGTGCCAGCAGCCCGTTTGGACCAGGGGATGGGACTGAAGCTTTCTTT CASSPFGPGDGTEAFF
TRBJ2-5 many NA TRBV5-1 TGTGCCAGCAGCTTGGGGCGGGAGACCCAGTACTTC CASSLGRETQYF
TRBJ2-7 NA TRBD2 TRBV27 TGTGCCAGCAGAAAGCTAGCGGGGGTAGGCGAGCAGTACTTC CASRKLAGVGEQYF
TRBJ2-2 NA NA TRBV9 TGTGCCAGCAGTTGGAAGTCTCGCACCGGGGAGCTGTTTTTT CASSWKSRTGELFF